The 15 T cell receptor beta chains below come from one sample, sequenced in a study of shared clonotypes between healthy human individuals. Libraries were prepared by immunoSEQ multiplex PCR; TCRdb keeps only in-frame clonotypes and omits some of them. The table shows 2 million to 2.5 million clones, with 90% to 97% occurring only once. The specimen was naive CD4+ T cells sorted from blood. The subset: CD45RA+ positively selected. The receptors stem from a man in his late teens or twenties in good health.

DNA for the CDR3: TGTGCCAGCAGCCCGACAGGATACGAGCAGTACTTC. It encodes CASSPTGYEQYF. This chain uses TRBV2 with TRBJ2-7, with D perhaps matching TRBD1 (6 bases). From germline, CDR1 is SNHLY and CDR2 FYNNEI. CDR3 length equals 12 residues. Trimming took 6 bases from V and 4 from J, leaving 10 bases between them.

The rearrangement uses TRBV7-2 and TRBJ2-2; D perhaps matches TRBD1 (6 bases). This CDR3 contains 15 residues. Trimming pared 6 bases from V and 0 bases from J, leaving 11 bases between. Germline V lookup: CDR1 SGHTA, CDR2 FQGNSA. This CDR3 reads CASSTGTTNTGELFF. The CDR3 DNA sequence: TGTGCCAGCAGTACAGGGACGACGAACACCGGGGAGCTGTTTTTT.

The chain employs TRBV10-3 and TRBJ2-7, with D tentatively TRBD1 (6 bases). Between the trimmed V and J ends, which lost 6 bases and 0 bases, there was a span of 21 bases. The CDR3 spans 17 residues. Looked up from germline, CDR1 is ENHRY and CDR2 is SYGVKD. The CDR3 sequence: CAIRESRTDDVSYEQYF. In DNA, the CDR3 is TGTGCCATCAGGGAGAGTCGGACAGACGACGTCTCCTACGAGCAGTACTTC.

Of note for this clone: Other DNA sequences in this sample translate to the same CDR3. V and J are TRBV6-6 and TRBJ1-2, with no clear D. The CDR3 runs 13 residues. CDR1 and CDR2 (germline): MNHNY, SVGAGI (reference sequence). V was cut by 0 bases and J by 5 bases, with 7 bases left in between. The CDR3 here is CASSYSRGYGYTF. The CDR3 region has the DNA TGTGCCAGCAGTTACTCGAGAGGGTATGGCTACACCTTC.

This clone appeared a single time. The V and J genes are TRBV15 and TRBJ2-3; D is possibly TRBD2 (6 bases). V was trimmed by 0 bases and J by 0 bases, leaving 22 bases between them. The length of the CDR3 is 20 residues. The germline V gene encodes CDR1 LNHNV and CDR2 YYDKDF (reference sequence). Here the CDR3 reads CATSRDPRDSRSLSTDTQYF. The CDR3 DNA sequence: TGTGCCACCAGCAGAGATCCGAGGGACTCCCGCTCGCTTAGCACAGATACGCAGTATTTT.

J is TRBJ2-3 and V is TRBV7-8, with D hard to call. There are 16 residues in the CDR3. With 2 bases removed from V and 0 bases from J, the gap between germline ends came to 12 bases. CDR1 SGHVS and CDR2 FQNEAQ come from the germline V gene. The CDR3 here is CASSLSVVSSTDTQYF. Written as DNA, the CDR3 is TGTGCCAGCAGCTTATCTGTGGTATCTAGCACAGATACGCAGTATTTT.

The chain couples TRBV6-1 to TRBJ1-2; no definite D call. Germline-derived CDR1 and CDR2 are MNHNS and SASEGT. This CDR3 has 14 residues. V shed 4 bases and J shed 4 bases, with 13 bases lying between them. CDR3 region: CASSGWAVGYGYTF. Here the CDR3 DNA reads TGTGCCAGCAGTGGTTGGGCAGTCGGCTATGGCTACACCTTC.

The V call is TRBV10-3, the J call TRBJ2-1, with 12 bases fitting TRBD2. V was clipped by 1 base and J by 5 bases; unmatched bases: 15. From germline, CDR1 is ENHRY and CDR2 SYGVKD. This CDR3 spans 20 amino acids. For the CDR3, the DNA is TGTGCCATCAGTGAGTTGAGAGACAATCTAGCGGGAGGGCCCCACAATGAGCAGTTCTTC. Encoded protein: CAISELRDNLAGGPHNEQFF.

Only one count was recorded for this clone. V and J are TRBV11-2 and TRBJ2-7; tentative D call: TRBD1 (5 bases). Trimming stripped 0 bases from V and 1 base from J, with 10 bases between. CDR1 SGHAT and CDR2 FQNNGV come from the germline V gene. The CDR3 is 15 amino acids. CDR3 DNA sequence: TGTGCCAGCAGCTTAGAGAAGGCAGGGTCCTACGAGCAGTACTTC. Translated: CASSLEKAGSYEQYF.

The V call is TRBV5-1, the J call TRBJ2-3; 9 bases match TRBD2. Looked up from germline, CDR1 is SGHRS and CDR2 is YFSETQ. J gave up 6 bases and V 7 bases, and 9 bases lay outside the gene matches. The CDR3 has 14 amino acids. CDR3 in DNA: TGCGCCAGCCGAGTAGCGGGGGTTAGGGATACGCAGTATTTT. As protein: CASRVAGVRDTQYF.

The chain uses TRBV29-1 and TRBJ1-1, with 11 bases lining up with TRBD1. The ends lost 7 bases at V and 1 base at J; junction bases unmatched: 5. This CDR3 spans 14 amino acids. Germline V gene sequence: CDR1 SQVTM, CDR2 ANQGSEA. CDR3 in amino acids: CSAAGQGGNTEAFF. The CDR3 coding sequence is TGCAGCGCTGCGGGACAGGGGGGGAACACTGAAGCTTTCTTT.

This chain uses TRBV5-6 with TRBJ2-3; D possibly corresponds to TRBD2 (5 bases). The CDR3 totals 14 residues. Trimming pared 4 bases from V and 1 base from J, leaving 10 bases between. Germline CDR1 and CDR2: SGHDT and YYEEEE. The CDR3 DNA sequence: TGTGCCAGCAGCCCGGCGGGCCGCACAGATACGCAGTATTTT. This translates into CASSPAGRTDTQYF.

The rearrangement links TRBV2 to TRBJ2-3, with 11 bases matching TRBD1. The junction had 20 bases not matched to a gene; V was cut back by 3 bases and J by 0 bases. Germline V CDR1 and CDR2: SNHLY, FYNNEI. This CDR3 is built from 22 residues. The CDR3 DNA sequence: TGTGCCAGCAGTGAGACCGGGGGACAGGGGGTTATAAAAGCGTCGAGCACAGATACGCAGTATTTT. Residues: CASSETGGQGVIKASSTDTQYF.

This chain joins TRBV9 and TRBJ2-7, with D perhaps given as TRBD1 or TRBD2 (6 bases each). Germline loops: CDR1 SGDLS, CDR2 YYNGEE. Trimming took 4 bases from V and 3 from J, leaving 14 bases between them. This CDR3 has 14 amino acids. This CDR3 reads CASSKDGGGYEQYF. The CDR3 region has the DNA TGTGCCAGCAGCAAAGATGGAGGGGGCTACGAGCAGTACTTC.

V is TRBV5-8 and J is TRBJ2-7, with D perhaps matching TRBD2 (5 bases). Germline V gene lookup returns CDR1 SGHTS and CDR2 YDEGEE. Trimming took 7 bases from V and 3 from J, leaving 17 bases between them. The CDR3 runs to 14 residues. The CDR3: CASYSPSWVYEQYF. In nucleotides, the CDR3 is TGTGCCAGCTACTCACCTAGCTGGGTCTACGAGCAGTACTTC.